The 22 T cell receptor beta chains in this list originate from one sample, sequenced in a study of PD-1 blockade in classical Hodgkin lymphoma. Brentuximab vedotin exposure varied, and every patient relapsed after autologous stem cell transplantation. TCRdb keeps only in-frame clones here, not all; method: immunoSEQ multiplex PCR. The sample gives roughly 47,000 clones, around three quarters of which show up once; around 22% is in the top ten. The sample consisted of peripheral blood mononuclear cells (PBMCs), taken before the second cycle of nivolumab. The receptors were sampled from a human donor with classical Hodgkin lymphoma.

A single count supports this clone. The CDR3 nucleotides are TGTGCCAGCAGTGATCAGGGCAGGAGGGGCGAGCAGTACTTC. This gives the protein CASSDQGRRGEQYF. The chain joins TRBV25-1 to TRBJ2-7, with a possible D match to TRBD2 (6 bases). In germline, CDR1 is MGHDK, CDR2 SYGVNS. The ends were cut back, 3 bases at V and 6 bases at J, with 15 bases in the middle. The CDR3 contains 14 residues.

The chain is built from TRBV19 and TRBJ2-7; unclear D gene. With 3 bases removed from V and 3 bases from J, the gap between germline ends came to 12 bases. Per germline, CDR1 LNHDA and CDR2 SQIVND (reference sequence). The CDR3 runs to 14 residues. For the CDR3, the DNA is TGTGCCAGTAGTATTAGACCGGACGGCTACGAGCAGTACTTC. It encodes CASSIRPDGYEQYF.

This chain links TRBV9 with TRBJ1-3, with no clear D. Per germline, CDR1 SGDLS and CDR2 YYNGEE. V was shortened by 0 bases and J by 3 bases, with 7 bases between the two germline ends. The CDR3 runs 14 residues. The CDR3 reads CASSVVAGGNTIYF. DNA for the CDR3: TGTGCCAGCAGCGTAGTGGCAGGTGGAAACACCATATATTTT.

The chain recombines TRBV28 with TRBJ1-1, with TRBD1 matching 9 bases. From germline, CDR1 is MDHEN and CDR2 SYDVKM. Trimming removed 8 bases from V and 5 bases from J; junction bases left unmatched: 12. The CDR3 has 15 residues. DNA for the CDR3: TGTGCCAGCCTCCAACCGACAGGGGGAGGAACTGAAGCTTTCTTT. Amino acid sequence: CASLQPTGGGTEAFF.

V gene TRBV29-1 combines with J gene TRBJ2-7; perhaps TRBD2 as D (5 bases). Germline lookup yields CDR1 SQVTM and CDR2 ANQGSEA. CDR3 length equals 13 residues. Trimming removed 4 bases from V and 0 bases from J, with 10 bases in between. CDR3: CSVGRRSSYEQYF. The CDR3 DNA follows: TGCAGCGTTGGCCGGAGGAGCTCCTACGAGCAGTACTTC.

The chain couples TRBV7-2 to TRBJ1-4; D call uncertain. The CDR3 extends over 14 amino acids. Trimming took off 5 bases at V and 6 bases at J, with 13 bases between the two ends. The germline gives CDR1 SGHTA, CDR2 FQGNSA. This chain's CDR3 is CASSPGPGYEKLFF. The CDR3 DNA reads TGTGCCAGCAGCCCTGGTCCAGGATATGAAAAACTGTTTTTT.

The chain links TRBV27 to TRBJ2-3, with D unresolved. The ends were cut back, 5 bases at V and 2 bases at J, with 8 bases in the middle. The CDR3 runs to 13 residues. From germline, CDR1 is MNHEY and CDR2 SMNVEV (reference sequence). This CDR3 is CASSLQITDTQYF. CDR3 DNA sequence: TGTGCCAGCAGTCTACAAATCACAGATACGCAGTATTTT.

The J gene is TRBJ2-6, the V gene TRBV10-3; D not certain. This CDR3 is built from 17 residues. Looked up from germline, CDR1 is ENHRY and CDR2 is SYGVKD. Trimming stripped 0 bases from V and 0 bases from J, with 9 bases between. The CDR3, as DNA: TGTGCCATCAGTGAGTCGGGCCAGGTCTCTGGGGCCAACGTCCTGACTTTC. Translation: CAISESGQVSGANVLTF.

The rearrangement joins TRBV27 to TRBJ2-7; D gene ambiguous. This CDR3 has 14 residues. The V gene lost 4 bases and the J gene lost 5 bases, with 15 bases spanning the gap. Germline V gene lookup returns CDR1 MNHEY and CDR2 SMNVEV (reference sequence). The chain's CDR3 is CASSSLTRLDEQYF. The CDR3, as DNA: TGTGCCAGCAGTTCCCTGACGCGGCTCGACGAGCAGTACTTC.

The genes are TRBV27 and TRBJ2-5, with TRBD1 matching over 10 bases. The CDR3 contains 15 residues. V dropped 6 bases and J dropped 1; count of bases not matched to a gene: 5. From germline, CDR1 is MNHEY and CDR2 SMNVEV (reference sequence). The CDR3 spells CASRGTGDFQETQYF. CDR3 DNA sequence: TGTGCCAGCAGGGGGACAGGGGATTTCCAAGAGACCCAGTACTTC.

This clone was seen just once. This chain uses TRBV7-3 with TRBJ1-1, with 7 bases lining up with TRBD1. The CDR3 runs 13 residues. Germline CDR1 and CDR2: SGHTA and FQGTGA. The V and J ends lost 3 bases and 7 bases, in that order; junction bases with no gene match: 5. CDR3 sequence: CASSLGQRNEAFF. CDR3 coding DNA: TGTGCCAGCAGCTTGGGACAGAGGAATGAAGCTTTCTTT.

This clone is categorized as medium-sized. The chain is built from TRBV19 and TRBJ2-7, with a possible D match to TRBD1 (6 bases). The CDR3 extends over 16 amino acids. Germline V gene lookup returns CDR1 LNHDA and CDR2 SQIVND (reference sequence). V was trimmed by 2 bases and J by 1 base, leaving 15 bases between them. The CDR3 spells CASSISATGLSYEQYF. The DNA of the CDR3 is TGTGCCAGTAGTATATCGGCCACAGGGTTATCCTACGAGCAGTACTTC.

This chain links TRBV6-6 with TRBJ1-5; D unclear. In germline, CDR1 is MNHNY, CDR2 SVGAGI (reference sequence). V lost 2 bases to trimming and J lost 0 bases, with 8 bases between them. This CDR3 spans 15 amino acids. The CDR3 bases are TGTGCCAGCAGTTACCCTACAGATAGCAATCAGCCCCAGCATTTT. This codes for CASSYPTDSNQPQHF.

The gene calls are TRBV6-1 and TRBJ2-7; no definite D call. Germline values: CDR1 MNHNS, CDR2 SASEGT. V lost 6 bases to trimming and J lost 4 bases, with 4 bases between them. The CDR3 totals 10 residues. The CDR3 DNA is TGTGCCAGCAGGATTTACGAGCAGTACTTC. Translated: CASRIYEQYF.

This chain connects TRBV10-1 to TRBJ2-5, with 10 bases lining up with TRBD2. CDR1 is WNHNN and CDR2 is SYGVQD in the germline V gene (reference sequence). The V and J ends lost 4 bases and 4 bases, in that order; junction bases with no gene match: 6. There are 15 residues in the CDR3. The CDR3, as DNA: TGCGCCAGCAGTGCGTCTAGCGGGAGTGGAGAGACCCAGTACTTC. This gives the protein CASSASSGSGETQYF.

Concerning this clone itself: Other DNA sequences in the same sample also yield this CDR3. The CDR3 DNA is TGTGCCAGCAGCGTAGGAAGTCCAGATACGCAGTATTTT. Residues: CASSVGSPDTQYF. The chain couples TRBV9 to TRBJ2-3; unclear D gene. Trimming pared 0 bases from V and 4 bases from J, leaving 6 bases between. Germline V gene data show CDR1 as SGDLS and CDR2 as YYNGEE. This CDR3 contains 13 residues.

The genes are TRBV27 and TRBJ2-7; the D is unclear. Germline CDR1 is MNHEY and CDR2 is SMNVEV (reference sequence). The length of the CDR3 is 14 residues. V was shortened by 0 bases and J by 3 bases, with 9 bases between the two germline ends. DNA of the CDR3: TGTGCCAGCAGTTTATCCCGATCGGGCTACGAGCAGTACTTC. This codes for CASSLSRSGYEQYF.

CDR3 bases: TGTGCCTGGACCTCTGCAGGGAGGCGGTCTGGAAACACCATATATTTT. As protein: CAWTSAGRRSGNTIYF. The genes are TRBV30 and TRBJ1-3, with D possibly matching TRBD1 (5 bases). This CDR3 is built from 16 residues. V gave up 4 bases and J gave up 1 base, with 17 bases separating them. Germline CDR1 is GTSNPN and CDR2 is SVGIG (reference sequence). Full variable domain (rest looked up from reference TRBV30 and TRBJ1-3): SQTIHQWPATLVQPVGSPLSLECTVEGTSNPNLYWYRQAAGRGLQLLFYSVGIGQISSEVPQNLSASRPQDRQFILSSKKLLLSDSGFYLCAWTSAGRRSGNTIYFGEGSWLTVV.

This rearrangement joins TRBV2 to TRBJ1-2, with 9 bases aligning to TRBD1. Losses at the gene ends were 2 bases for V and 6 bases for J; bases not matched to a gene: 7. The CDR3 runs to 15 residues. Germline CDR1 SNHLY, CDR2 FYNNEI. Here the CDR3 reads CASSETRGQGNGYTF. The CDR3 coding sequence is TGTGCCAGCAGTGAAACCAGGGGACAGGGAAATGGCTACACCTTC.

Written as DNA, the CDR3 is TGTGCCGACGGACTCGACTATGGCTACACCTTC. It encodes CADGLDYGYTF. This chain connects TRBV2 to TRBJ1-2, with D hard to call. This CDR3 contains 11 residues. V was pared by 11 bases and J by 3 bases, with 10 bases between. CDR1 is SNHLY, CDR2 FYNNEI, per germline.

Here the CDR3 reads CASRPGTSFNEQFF. The CDR3 DNA reads TGTGCCAGCAGGCCCGGGACTAGCTTCAATGAGCAGTTCTTC. This chain links TRBV2 with TRBJ2-1, with TRBD2 identical over 9 bases. The ends lost 6 bases at V and 6 bases at J; junction bases unmatched: 6. CDR1 SNHLY and CDR2 FYNNEI come from the germline V gene. This CDR3 spans 14 amino acids.

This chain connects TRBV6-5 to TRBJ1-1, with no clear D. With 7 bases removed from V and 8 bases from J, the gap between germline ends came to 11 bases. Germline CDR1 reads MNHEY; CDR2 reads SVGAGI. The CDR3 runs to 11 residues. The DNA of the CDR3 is TGTGCCAGCATCCGGGAAGGAGAAGCTTTCTTT. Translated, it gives CASIREGEAFF.